A selection of T cell receptor beta chains follows, all from one sample in a study of beta chain features in type 1 diabetes. This table comes from immunoSEQ multiplex PCR, and its TCRdb copy is limited to in-frame clones, with some not included. The sample carries 300,000 to 350,000 clones, around 8.5% recorded once. Specimen: central memory CD4+ T cells from blood. The receptor set was obtained from a man younger than 45 with type 1 diabetes. The CDR3 runs from the conserved cysteine through the conserved F or W. D genes are given only for firm matches. Clone size, where shown, is once, few, many, or a class for clones that have expanded.

D gene: -
V gene: TRBV4-3
clone size: -
J gene: TRBJ2-2
CDR3 DNA: TGCGCCAGCAGCCAAGATCCGGGCAGGAACACCGGGGAGCTGTTTTTT
CDR3 protein: CASSQDPGRNTGELFF

D gene: TRBD1
V gene: TRBV7-7
clone size: few
J gene: TRBJ2-3
CDR3 DNA: TGTGCTAGCAGCTTAGGGACAGGGGTCACAGATACGCAGTATTTT
CDR3 protein: CASSLGTGVTDTQYF

D gene: -
V gene: TRBV15
clone size: few
J gene: TRBJ2-6
CDR3 DNA: TGTGCCACCAGCAGAGATCCTGGGGCTGGGGCCAACGTCCTGACTTTC
CDR3 protein: CATSRDPGAGANVLTF

D gene: -
V gene: TRBV6-6
clone size: -
J gene: TRBJ2-3
CDR3 DNA: TGTGCCATCAGTGCTGGGCGCGGGGACACAGATACGCAGTATTTT
CDR3 protein: CAISAGRGDTDTQYF

D gene: -
V gene: TRBV7-8
clone size: -
J gene: TRBJ1-1
CDR3 DNA: TGTGCCAGCAGCTTACATTACTCGGGCGTGAGTGGGACTGAAGCTTTCTTT
CDR3 protein: CASSLHYSGVSGTEAFF

D gene: TRBD2
V gene: TRBV7-2
clone size: few
J gene: TRBJ2-3
CDR3 DNA: TGTGCCAGCAGCTCGCGGGGGGGCTTAGATACGCAGTATTTT
CDR3 protein: CASSSRGGLDTQYF

D gene: TRBD1
V gene: TRBV30
clone size: few
J gene: TRBJ2-1
CDR3 DNA: TGTGCCTGGGACAGGGCATCGGGCAATGAGCAGTTCTTC
CDR3 protein: CAWDRASGNEQFF

D gene: -
V gene: TRBV4-3
clone size: -
J gene: TRBJ2-7
CDR3 DNA: TGCGCCAGCCGAGACTCAAACTACGAGCAGTACTTC
CDR3 protein: CASRDSNYEQYF

D gene: -
V gene: TRBV2
clone size: -
J gene: TRBJ2-4
CDR3 DNA: TGTGCCAGCAGTGAAGGAGGTTTAGGCAAAAACATTCAGTACTTC
CDR3 protein: CASSEGGLGKNIQYF

D gene: -
V gene: TRBV18
clone size: many
J gene: TRBJ1-4
CDR3 DNA: TGTGCCAGCTCACCACTGTCGACTAATGAAAAACTGTTTTTT
CDR3 protein: CASSPLSTNEKLFF

D gene: TRBD1
V gene: TRBV28
clone size: few
J gene: TRBJ1-6
CDR3 DNA: TGTGCCAGCAGTTTAACGACAGGGAGAACTTCACCCCTCCACTTT
CDR3 protein: CASSLTTGRTSPLHF

D gene: TRBD1
V gene: TRBV28
clone size: -
J gene: TRBJ1-4
CDR3 DNA: TGTGCCAGCAGCAACAGGGGCGGTTCTGAAAAACTGTTTTTT
CDR3 protein: CASSNRGGSEKLFF

D gene: -
V gene: TRBV7-2
clone size: few
J gene: TRBJ2-3
CDR3 DNA: TGTGCCAGCAGACCCCGGGGGCCCGGCACAGATACGCAGTATTTT
CDR3 protein: CASRPRGPGTDTQYF

D gene: -
V gene: TRBV28
clone size: many
J gene: TRBJ1-2
CDR3 DNA: TGTGCCAGCAGTTCATCAGACAGCAGTGACACCTTC
CDR3 protein: CASSSSDSSDTF

D gene: -
V gene: TRBV7-9
clone size: few
J gene: TRBJ1-1
CDR3 DNA: TGTGCCAGCAGCTTAGAAGTGGGCAACACTGAAGCTTTCTTT
CDR3 protein: CASSLEVGNTEAFF

D gene: -
V gene: TRBV18
clone size: few
J gene: TRBJ2-3
CDR3 DNA: TGTGCCAGCTCACCACAGGAGGCCAACACAGATACGCAGTATTTT
CDR3 protein: CASSPQEANTDTQYF

D gene: -
V gene: TRBV7-9
clone size: -
J gene: TRBJ2-5
CDR3 DNA: TGTGCCAGCAGCTTAGCCCCGAAGGAGACCCAGTACTTC
CDR3 protein: CASSLAPKETQYF

D gene: -
V gene: TRBV11-2
clone size: -
J gene: TRBJ2-2
CDR3 DNA: TGTGCCAGCAGCTTAATTCAGGGAGACACCGGGGAGCTGTTTTTT
CDR3 protein: CASSLIQGDTGELFF

D gene: -
V gene: TRBV6-5
clone size: -
J gene: TRBJ1-2
CDR3 DNA: TGTGCCAGCAGCCTTTCAGGGGCGGGCTACACCTTC
CDR3 protein: CASSLSGAGYTF

D gene: TRBD2
V gene: TRBV15
clone size: -
J gene: TRBJ2-7
CDR3 DNA: TGTGCCACCAGCAGAGAACCCCTAGGGCGGGGGTACGAGCAGTACTTC
CDR3 protein: CATSREPLGRGYEQYF

D gene: TRBD1
V gene: TRBV7-6
clone size: -
J gene: TRBJ2-2
CDR3 DNA: TGTGCCAGCAGCCCCGGGACAGAGAACACCGGGGAGCTGTTTTTT
CDR3 protein: CASSPGTENTGELFF

D gene: TRBD2
V gene: TRBV5-4
clone size: -
J gene: TRBJ2-1
CDR3 DNA: TGTGCCAGCAGCCTAAATGCCGGGACTAGCGGGGGGCGGGAGTTCTTC
CDR3 protein: CASSLNAGTSGGREFF

D gene: -
V gene: TRBV7-2
clone size: -
J gene: TRBJ2-5
CDR3 DNA: TGTGCCAGCAGCTTAGGGAGTAACTCAGAGACCCAGTACTTC
CDR3 protein: CASSLGSNSETQYF

D gene: -
V gene: TRBV7-6
clone size: few
J gene: TRBJ1-4
CDR3 DNA: TGTGCCAGCAGCTTAGGGACTACCCTCTGGGGTGAAAAACTGTTTTTT
CDR3 protein: CASSLGTTLWGEKLFF

D gene: -
V gene: TRBV5-4
clone size: few
J gene: TRBJ2-7
CDR3 DNA: TGTGCCAGCAGCTATAGCCGACTAGACGAGCAGTACTTC
CDR3 protein: CASSYSRLDEQYF

D gene: -
V gene: TRBV12-5
clone size: many
J gene: TRBJ1-1
CDR3 DNA: TGTGCTAGTGGTTTGGGCTGGACTGAAGCTTTCTTT
CDR3 protein: CASGLGWTEAFF

D gene: -
V gene: TRBV18
clone size: -
J gene: TRBJ2-3
CDR3 DNA: TGTGCCAGCTCACCAAACCAGGGCTCCCAAGATACGCAGTATTTT
CDR3 protein: CASSPNQGSQDTQYF

D gene: TRBD2
V gene: TRBV11-2
clone size: few
J gene: TRBJ2-3
CDR3 DNA: TGTGCCAGCAGCTCCGGACTAGCGGGGGGTTCAGATACGCAGTATTTT
CDR3 protein: CASSSGLAGGSDTQYF

D gene: -
V gene: TRBV6-5
clone size: -
J gene: TRBJ1-6
CDR3 DNA: TGTGCCAGCGGCAAGGGCGGTGATTCACCCCTCCACTTT
CDR3 protein: CASGKGGDSPLHF

D gene: -
V gene: TRBV4-3
clone size: few
J gene: TRBJ1-5
CDR3 DNA: TGCGCCAGCAGCCAAGATAAAGGGAGAAGCAATCAGCCCCAGCATTTT
CDR3 protein: CASSQDKGRSNQPQHF

D gene: -
V gene: TRBV6-1
clone size: -
J gene: TRBJ2-7
CDR3 DNA: TGTGCCAGCAGTGAAAGGAGCTCCTACGAGCAGTACTTC
CDR3 protein: CASSERSSYEQYF

D gene: -
V gene: TRBV19
clone size: many
J gene: TRBJ1-1
CDR3 DNA: TGTGCCGAAGCCAGGGTAAACACTGAAGCTTTCTTT
CDR3 protein: CAEARVNTEAFF

D gene: -
V gene: TRBV7-2
clone size: few
J gene: TRBJ2-5
CDR3 DNA: TGTGCCAGCAGCTTAGCACAGGGACAAGAGACCCAGTACTTC
CDR3 protein: CASSLAQGQETQYF

D gene: TRBD1
V gene: TRBV7-2
clone size: -
J gene: TRBJ1-4
CDR3 DNA: TGTGCCAGCAGCTTAGTCCAGGGGGGAAAACTGTTTTTT
CDR3 protein: CASSLVQGGKLFF

D gene: -
V gene: TRBV6-5
clone size: -
J gene: TRBJ1-2
CDR3 DNA: TGTGCCAGCAGTTACAACAGGGAGGGGACCTACACCTTC
CDR3 protein: CASSYNREGTYTF

D gene: TRBD1
V gene: TRBV6-6
clone size: -
J gene: TRBJ1-6
CDR3 DNA: TGTGCCAGCAGTACGGGACAGGGGGCTTATAATTCACCCCTCCACTTT
CDR3 protein: CASSTGQGAYNSPLHF

D gene: -
V gene: TRBV18
clone size: many
J gene: TRBJ2-7
CDR3 DNA: TGTGCCAGCTCACGCATGGGGGGTTACGAGCAGTACTTC
CDR3 protein: CASSRMGGYEQYF

D gene: -
V gene: TRBV5-1
clone size: few
J gene: TRBJ2-5
CDR3 DNA: TGCGCCAGCAGCTTCGGGGAAGGGGGTACCCAAGAGACCCAGTACTTC
CDR3 protein: CASSFGEGGTQETQYF

D gene: -
V gene: TRBV7-9
clone size: few
J gene: TRBJ2-3
CDR3 DNA: TGTGCCAGCAGCGATAACTTCGGTGATACGCAGTATTTT
CDR3 protein: CASSDNFGDTQYF

D gene: -
V gene: TRBV18
clone size: few
J gene: TRBJ1-4
CDR3 DNA: TGTGCCAGCTCACTTGGGGTGGCTAATGAAAAACTGTTTTTT
CDR3 protein: CASSLGVANEKLFF

D gene: -
V gene: TRBV25-1
clone size: -
J gene: TRBJ1-3
CDR3 DNA: TGTGCCAGCAGTCGCCAGGGGATCTCTGGAAACACCATATATTTT
CDR3 protein: CASSRQGISGNTIYF

D gene: -
V gene: TRBV29-1
clone size: -
J gene: TRBJ2-5
CDR3 DNA: TGCAGCGTTGTAGAAGTTGAGACCCAGTACTTC
CDR3 protein: CSVVEVETQYF

D gene: -
V gene: TRBV2
clone size: few
J gene: TRBJ1-1
CDR3 DNA: TGTGCCAGCAGTGATTGGCCAGAAGCTTTCTTT
CDR3 protein: CASSDWPEAFF

D gene: -
V gene: TRBV7-9
clone size: few
J gene: TRBJ1-2
CDR3 DNA: TGTGCCAGCAGCTTAAGCCAGGGCTATGGCTACACCTTC
CDR3 protein: CASSLSQGYGYTF

D gene: -
V gene: TRBV25-1
clone size: few
J gene: TRBJ2-4
CDR3 DNA: TGTGCCAGCAGTGATGGGCAGCTGATAGCCAAAAACATTCAGTACTTC
CDR3 protein: CASSDGQLIAKNIQYF

D gene: TRBD1
V gene: TRBV5-1
clone size: -
J gene: TRBJ2-1
CDR3 DNA: TGCGCCAGCAGTCCTACAGGGGTCTACAATGAGCAGTTCTTC
CDR3 protein: CASSPTGVYNEQFF

D gene: -
V gene: TRBV28
clone size: -
J gene: TRBJ1-5
CDR3 DNA: TGTGCCAGCAGTTTGCCAGGGCGTCAGCCCCAGCATTTT
CDR3 protein: CASSLPGRQPQHF

D gene: -
V gene: TRBV5-6
clone size: -
J gene: TRBJ2-2
CDR3 DNA: TGTGCCAGCAGCTTGCTGGCCGGGGAGCTGTTTTTT
CDR3 protein: CASSLLAGELFF

D gene: -
V gene: TRBV28
clone size: -
J gene: TRBJ2-6
CDR3 DNA: TGTGCCATCTTGGTAGGGACACCCTCTGGGGCCAACGTCCTGACTTTC
CDR3 protein: CAILVGTPSGANVLTF

D gene: -
V gene: TRBV6-5
clone size: few
J gene: TRBJ1-6
CDR3 DNA: TGTGCCAGCAAAATCCGGGACCCTTCACCCCTCCACTTT
CDR3 protein: CASKIRDPSPLHF

D gene: -
V gene: TRBV7-2
clone size: few
J gene: TRBJ1-6
CDR3 DNA: TGTGCCAGCAGCTTCGGCACTCCGAAGAATTCACCCCTCCACTTT
CDR3 protein: CASSFGTPKNSPLHF

D gene: -
V gene: TRBV7-8
clone size: few
J gene: TRBJ1-5
CDR3 DNA: TGTGCCAGCAGCTTAGCCCCCAATCAGCCCCAGCATTTT
CDR3 protein: CASSLAPNQPQHF

D gene: -
V gene: TRBV7-2
clone size: -
J gene: TRBJ2-7
CDR3 DNA: TGTGCCAGCAGCTCCGACTACTACGAGCAGTACTTC
CDR3 protein: CASSSDYYEQYF

D gene: -
V gene: TRBV6-1
clone size: -
J gene: TRBJ1-2
CDR3 DNA: TGTGCCAGCAGATGGACAGAGGGCTATGGCTACACCTTC
CDR3 protein: CASRWTEGYGYTF

D gene: -
V gene: TRBV7-2
clone size: -
J gene: TRBJ2-5
CDR3 DNA: TGTGCCAGCAGCTCTCAAGAGACCCAGTACTTC
CDR3 protein: CASSSQETQYF

D gene: TRBD2
V gene: TRBV7-2
clone size: -
J gene: TRBJ2-3
CDR3 DNA: TGTGCCAGCAGCGGATTAGCGGGGGGCACAGATACGCAGTATTTT
CDR3 protein: CASSGLAGGTDTQYF

D gene: -
V gene: TRBV10-2
clone size: few
J gene: TRBJ2-5
CDR3 DNA: TGCGCCAGCGGAAGATACGAAGAGACCCAGTACTTC
CDR3 protein: CASGRYEETQYF

D gene: -
V gene: TRBV10-3
clone size: -
J gene: TRBJ1-5
CDR3 DNA: TGTGCCATCAGTGAGGAACAGGCTCATCAGCCCCAGCATTTT
CDR3 protein: CAISEEQAHQPQHF

D gene: TRBD1
V gene: TRBV6-5
clone size: -
J gene: TRBJ2-7
CDR3 DNA: TGTGCCAGCAGGGGACAGCTGGCGACGTACTTC
CDR3 protein: CASRGQLATYF